One and the same sample provided the 9 T cell receptor beta chains below, sequenced in a study of early stage breast cancer tumors. Sequenced by immunoSEQ multiplex PCR; TCRdb stores in-frame clones only, minus some. The sample lists about 9,600 clones; 64% were seen once. Sequenced input: breast tumor tissue. The receptors come from a person aged 55-75 years with breast cancer.

This clone came up a few times. The junction differs from germline at one of its ends, possibly a read error. The chain joins TRBV20-1 to TRBJ1-1, with D hard to call. The CDR3 length is 11 residues. Looked up from germline, CDR1 is DFQATT and CDR2 is SNEGSKA (reference sequence). The CDR3 nucleotides are TGCAGTGCTAGTTCCCCTTCTGAGGCTTTCTTT. This translates into CSASSPSEAFF.

This clone was seen only a few times. The genes are TRBV7-9 and TRBJ1-2; 11 bases match TRBD1. Trimming removed 8 bases from V and 2 bases from J; junction bases left unmatched: 7. The CDR3 runs to 15 residues. Germline V gives CDR1 SEHNR, CDR2 FQNEAQ (reference sequence). The CDR3 spells CASGWTGGGNYGYTF. CDR3 DNA: TGTGCCAGCGGGTGGACAGGGGGCGGCAACTATGGCTACACCTTC.

This clone was seen more than once but under ten times. The gene calls are TRBV4-2 and TRBJ1-2; possibly TRBD1 for D (5 bases). The CDR3 runs to 16 residues. V was pared by 0 bases and J by 2 bases, with 13 bases between. CDR1 and CDR2 (germline): LGHNA, YNFKEQ. CDR3 nucleotide sequence: TGTGCCAGCAGCCAAGACAGGGCAGGCGGGAACTATGGCTACACCTTC. Residues: CASSQDRAGGNYGYTF.

The genes are TRBV5-4 and TRBJ1-2; perhaps TRBD1 as D (5 bases). Trimming removed 5 bases at V and 4 bases at J, with 18 bases between. CDR1 and CDR2 (germline): SGHNT, YYREEE (reference sequence). This CDR3 spans 15 amino acids. The CDR3 region has the DNA TGTGCCAGCAGATCGCCGGGACCCGGGATCTATGGCTACACCTTC. It encodes CASRSPGPGIYGYTF.

The chain has TRBV5-1 and TRBJ1-5; no definite D call. Germline-derived CDR1 and CDR2 are SGHRS and YFSETQ. Between the trimmed V and J ends, which lost 0 bases and 7 bases, there was a span of 11 bases. CDR3 length: 14 residues. The CDR3 nucleotides read TGCGCCAGCAGCTTGGGTCAGGAAGGCCAGCCCCAGCATTTT. Encoded protein: CASSLGQEGQPQHF. The full variable domain, with the rest looked up from reference TRBV5-1 and TRBJ1-5, is KAGVTQTPRYLIKTRGQQVTLSCSPISGHRSVSWYQQTPGQGLQFLFEYFSETQRNKGNFPGRFSGRQFSNSRSEMNVSTLELGDSALYLCASSLGQEGQPQHFGDGTRLSIL.

The CDR3 sequence: CASSGGGQAINYGYTF. CDR3 DNA: TGCGCCAGCAGCGGGGGAGGGCAGGCGATAAACTATGGCTACACCTTC. This rearrangement joins TRBV5-1 to TRBJ1-2; possible D gene TRBD1, 5 bases. In germline, CDR1 is SGHRS, CDR2 YFSETQ. Trimming stripped 4 bases from V and 2 bases from J, with 18 bases between. CDR3 length equals 16 residues. The whole variable domain, remainder taken from reference TRBV5-1 and TRBJ1-2, is KAGVTQTPRYLIKTRGQQVTLSCSPISGHRSVSWYQQTPGQGLQFLFEYFSETQRNKGNFPGRFSGRQFSNSRSEMNVSTLELGDSALYLCASSGGGQAINYGYTFGSGTRLTVV.

This clone was detected a few times. The V gene is TRBV5-1, the J gene TRBJ1-1; TRBD1 agrees at 7 bases. Germline V gene lookup returns CDR1 SGHRS and CDR2 YFSETQ. The CDR3 sequence is 16 residues long. V was clipped by 1 base and J by 1 base; unmatched bases: 7. The CDR3 protein is CASSLPPGTANTEAFF. CDR3 sequence (DNA): TGCGCCAGCAGCTTGCCACCCGGGACAGCGAACACTGAAGCTTTCTTT.

This sequence joins TRBV6-1 and TRBJ2-3; TRBD1 aligns across 9 bases. This CDR3 region has 19 residues. Germline assignment: CDR1 MNHNS and CDR2 SASEGT. J lost 5 bases, V lost 2 bases, and 17 bases had no gene match. Here the CDR3 reads CASSEQPVGGGQGRDTQYF. DNA for the CDR3: TGTGCCAGCAGTGAACAACCCGTCGGAGGGGGACAGGGCCGAGATACGCAGTATTTT.

The chain combines TRBV5-6 with TRBJ1-6; 9 bases agree with TRBD1. Germline CDR1 and CDR2: SGHDT and YYEEEE. This CDR3 is 15 amino acids long. Losses at the gene ends were 3 bases for V and 9 bases for J; bases not matched to a gene: 7. This CDR3 is CASSYRDRVGSPLHF. The CDR3 nucleotides read TGTGCCAGCAGCTACCGGGACAGGGTTGGTTCACCCCTCCACTTT. The full variable domain, in which reference TRBV5-6 and TRBJ1-6 provide the parts outside the CDR3, is DAGVTQSPTHLIKTRGQQVTLRCSPKSGHDTVSWYQQALGQGPQFIFQYYEEEERQRGNFPDRFSGHQFPNYSSELNVNALLLGDSALYLCASSYRDRVGSPLHFGNGTRLTVT.